The T cell receptor beta chain described here comes from a study of sequential checkpoint blockade in melanoma. Study-wide context: Each arm's sequence ended with maintenance nivolumab.

There are 15 residues in the CDR3. The V end was cut by 0 bases, the J end by 3 bases, with 10 bases between. Germline V gene lookup returns CDR1 SGHDT and CDR2 YYEEEE. Treatment: randomized to nivolumab then ipilimumab (arm A) or the reverse (arm B). From thawed PBMCs, live CD3+CD8+ cells negative for CD19 and CD56 were sorted. Some clones are missing from TCRdb's copy, which holds only in-frame ones; the method was immunoSEQ multiplex PCR. Found here are about 40,000 clones, 86% of them singletons; the top ten hold 12%. The origin of this receptor is a human donor with melanoma. The chain recombines TRBV5-6 with TRBJ2-1; perhaps TRBD2 as D (6 bases). The input for sequencing was CD8+ T cells sorted from blood (inferred from file names), taken from a patient given nivolumab and ipilimumab in sequence. Here the CDR3 reads CASSLVGTYYNEQFF. As DNA, the CDR3 is TGTGCCAGCAGCTTGGTTGGGACTTACTACAATGAGCAGTTCTTC.